Only a few counts were recorded for the clone carrying this TCR beta chain. Antigen: not known. 5'RACE primed at constant segments yielded TCR alpha and TCR beta cDNA libraries bearing sample barcodes and UMIs. TCRdb independently ran MiXCR on the 5' RACE reads; one entry per CDR3 protein. The sample includes some 100,000 distinct CDR3 sequences, approximately 12% of them seen just once. This entry belongs to a study of T-cell memory formation after mild COVID-19. Turning to the study itself: The two donors had largely donor-specific TCR clusters.

Per germline, CDR1 MNHNY and CDR2 SVGAGI (reference sequence). V was shortened by 2 bases and J by 3 bases, with 10 bases between the two germline ends. This CDR3 contains 14 residues. Study-wide results and limits: Contracting CD4+ clones sat mainly in CM and EM; CD8+ in EMRA. Clones contracting over day 15 to 85 were CD4/CD8 balanced, with later expanders leaning CD4+.

The clonotype was recovered from a man aged 18 to 29 who had mild COVID-19 (a few samples of this study predate the infection). Cell type and time point are not known. The chain is built from TRBV6-6 and TRBJ1-1; D might be TRBD1 (5 bases). Source material: PBMCs or a T cell subset sorted from them (not recorded which). The CDR3 loop reads CASSYRAGHTEAFF. The CDR3 DNA reads as TGTGCCAGCAGTTACAGAGCAGGGCACACTGAAGCTTTCTTT.